Included here is one T cell receptor beta chain sequence, with context. Its antigen is still unknown. This CDR3 comprises 15 residues. V shed 3 bases and J 6 bases; nucleotides not matched to a gene: 8. Germline V gene data show CDR1 as MDHEN and CDR2 as SYDVKM. The data originate from a study of cytomegalovirus exposure and HLA in healthy donors. For the study at large: Approximately 200 million T cells yielded over 90 million unique TCR beta sequences in earlier analysis. Whole-study findings and limits: Published work reported that the classifier diagnosed cytomegalovirus status with high specificity and sensitivity. Cytomegalovirus association was assigned to 170 or so TCR beta chains.

The PCR ran on 60 Vbeta and 13 Jbeta primers. As handled by the study authors: An analysis performed later counted 81 million or so unique TCR beta chains (roughly 11 million of them shared). Produced via immunoSEQ multiplex PCR; TCRdb's table is partial and in-frame only. V, J and clone size are those of that table, while D and trimming were read from the DNA. The data contain 150,000 to 200,000 clones, 80% to 85% of them seen just once; the ten biggest clones take up roughly 8%. The sample taken for sequencing was PBMCs. The chain couples TRBV28 to TRBJ1-5, with 7 bases matching TRBD1. This TCR came from a male donor in good health and CMV-seropositive. CDR3 sequence: CASSLETGIFQPQHF. The CDR3 DNA sequence: TGTGCCAGCAGTTTGGAGACAGGGATTTTTCAGCCCCAGCATTTT.